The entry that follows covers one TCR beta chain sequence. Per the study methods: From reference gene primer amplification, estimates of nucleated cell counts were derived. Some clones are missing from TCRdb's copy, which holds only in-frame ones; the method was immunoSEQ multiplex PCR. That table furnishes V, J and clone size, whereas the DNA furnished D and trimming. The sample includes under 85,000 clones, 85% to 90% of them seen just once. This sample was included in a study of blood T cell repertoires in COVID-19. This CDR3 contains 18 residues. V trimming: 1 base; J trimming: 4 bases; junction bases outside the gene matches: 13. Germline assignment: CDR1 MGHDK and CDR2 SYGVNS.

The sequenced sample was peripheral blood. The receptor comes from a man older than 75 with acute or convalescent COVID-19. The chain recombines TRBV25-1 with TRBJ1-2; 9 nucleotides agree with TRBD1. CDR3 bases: TGTGCCAGCAGTGAATCAGAGGGGGGACAGGGCCTAGGCTATGGCTACACCTTC. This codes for CASSESEGGQGLGYGYTF.